These T cell receptor beta chains were read from a single sample in a study of regulatory T cells in long-lasting Graves disease. One entry per CDR3 protein, called by TCRdb with MiXCR from the multiplex PCR reads. The repertoire holds around 430,000 distinct CDR3 sequences, approximately 22% seen once, with under 15% in the top ten. The sample consisted of peripheral blood mononuclear cells (PBMCs), taken when the disease was refractory, from a patient treated with antithyroid drugs. The receptors stem from a female donor with Graves disease. Both conserved end residues are part of each CDR3. D genes are given only for firm matches. Rows give clone size only sometimes, using once, few, many, or a class for an expanded clone.

cdr3_aa cdr3_nt j_call d_call clone_size v_call
CASTSLAGGTFRTYEQYF TGTGCCAGCACCTCCCTAGCGGGAGGCACCTTTCGTACCTACGAGCAGTACTTC TRBJ2-7 TRBD2 . TRBV6-1
CASKAGASYNSPLHF TGTGCCAGCAAGGCGGGGGCCTCCTATAATTCACCCCTCCACTTT TRBJ1-6 . many TRBV2
CASSLRTLSGGDVYGYTF TGTGCCAGCAGCCTACGCACCCTGTCAGGGGGCGATGTCTATGGCTACACCTTC TRBJ1-2 TRBD1 few TRBV11-2
CASSPVGWTEAFF TGTGCCAGCAGCCCTGTAGGGTGGACTGAAGCTTTCTTT TRBJ1-1 . many TRBV28
CATQLFGANVLTF TGTGCCACCCAGCTCTTTGGGGCCAACGTCCTGACTTTC TRBJ2-6 . . TRBV15
CASSLVGAGEGGELFF TGTGCCAGCAGCTTAGTGGGAGCGGGAGAGGGCGGGGAGCTGTTTTTT TRBJ2-2 TRBD2 . TRBV7-2
CAINALGEQYF TGTGCCATCAATGCTCTTGGGGAGCAGTACTTC TRBJ2-7 . many TRBV10-3
CASSPGQGARDYTF TGTGCCAGCAGCCCGGGACAGGGGGCAAGGGACTACACCTTC TRBJ1-2 TRBD1 many TRBV7-2
CASSLLQDRDEQYF TGCGCCAGCAGCTTGCTACAGGATCGGGACGAGCAGTACTTC TRBJ2-7 . . TRBV5-1
CASSFRVLGTEAFF TGTGCCAGCAGCTTCAGGGTCCTTGGCACTGAAGCTTTCTTT TRBJ1-1 . many TRBV7-8
CASSLISWGDNEQFF TGTGCCAGCAGCCTAATAAGTTGGGGTGACAATGAGCAGTTCTTC TRBJ2-1 . . TRBV7-2
CASQSGPGNTIYF TGTGCCAGTCAATCCGGACCTGGAAACACCATATATTTT TRBJ1-3 . few TRBV19
CASSSPGLAGGRNF TGTGCCAGCAGCTCACCGGGACTAGCGGGAGGTCGGAACTTC TRBJ2-7 TRBD2 few TRBV7-9
CASSAGTGGEGTNEKLFF TGTGCCAGCAGCGCCGGGACAGGGGGCGAGGGAACTAATGAAAAACTGTTTTTT TRBJ1-4 TRBD1 . TRBV7-9
CASRGSGQGSFNYGYTF TGCGCCAGCCGCGGATCCGGGCAGGGGAGTTTCAACTATGGCTACACCTTC TRBJ1-2 . . TRBV5-1
CASSQDFGQPQHF TGCGCCAGCAGCCAAGATTTCGGTCAGCCCCAGCATTTT TRBJ1-5 . . TRBV4-1
CSVVSGVNYGYTF TGCAGCGTTGTAAGCGGGGTCAACTATGGCTACACCTTC TRBJ1-2 . few TRBV29-1
CASTDRRENQPQHF TGTGCCAGCACCGACCGACGGGAAAATCAGCCCCAGCATTTT TRBJ1-5 . many TRBV6-1
CASSFEYSNQPQHF TGTGCCAGCAGTTTTGAATATAGCAATCAGCCCCAGCATTTT TRBJ1-5 . many TRBV12-3/TRBV12-4
CASSRGVSNQPQHF TGTGCCAGCAGCAGGGGGGTGAGCAATCAGCCCCAGCATTTT TRBJ1-5 TRBD1 many TRBV12-3/TRBV12-4
CASSPLRGWNTEAFF TGTGCCAGCAGCCCTCTCCGTGGTTGGAACACTGAAGCTTTCTTT TRBJ1-1 . few TRBV3-1
CASSLPGLETQYF TGTGCCAGCAGTCTCCCAGGGTTAGAGACCCAGTACTTC TRBJ2-5 . . TRBV5-5
CASSLMYQENYGYTF TGTGCCAGCAGCCTCATGTACCAGGAGAACTATGGCTACACCTTC TRBJ1-2 . many TRBV3-1
CASTGPLNTEAFF TGTGCCAGCACCGGCCCCTTGAACACTGAAGCTTTCTTT TRBJ1-1 . many TRBV6-1
CASSPRGQGIIAFF TGTGCCAGCAGTCCTCGGGGACAGGGGATTATTGCTTTCTTT TRBJ1-1 TRBD1 many TRBV6-1
CASSPPGQPNTEAFF TGTGCCAGCAGCCCTCCGGGACAGCCGAACACTGAAGCTTTCTTT TRBJ1-1 TRBD1 few TRBV9
CASSTPWTRGNYGYTF TGCGCCAGCAGCACCCCCTGGACAAGGGGGAACTATGGCTACACCTTC TRBJ1-2 . few TRBV4-1
CATSDYGARGVTGELFF TGTGCCACCAGTGATTACGGCGCCAGGGGTGTCACCGGGGAGCTGTTTTTT TRBJ2-2 . . TRBV24-1
CASSLDEDTQYF TGTGCCAGCAGTTTAGATGAAGATACGCAGTATTTT TRBJ2-3 . few TRBV12-3/TRBV12-4
CAWRQGTLYEQYF TGTGCCTGGAGACAGGGCACCCTCTACGAGCAGTACTTC TRBJ2-7 . few TRBV30
CASSLPGLGRVAYNEQFF TGTGCCAGCAGTTTGCCCGGTCTGGGAAGGGTCGCCTACAATGAGCAGTTCTTC TRBJ2-1 . few TRBV28
CASGGGPTEAFF TGTGCCAGCGGTGGGGGGCCGACTGAAGCTTTCTTT TRBJ1-1 . many TRBV6-1